The clone carrying this T cell receptor (beta chain) has just a few counts. Its antigen is unknown. This sample was included in a study of shared clonotypes between healthy human individuals. Assay execution proceeded at the deep level. Under the authors' procedure: Junction-only sequences produced by ImmunoSEQ had no quality scores, so filtering differed. Assay: immunoSEQ multiplex PCR; the TCRdb copy retains only in-frame clones and omits some. Clonal size and the V and J genes are those of that table, whereas D and trimming came from the DNA. In the table there are 700,000 or so clones, less than 80% of which are singletons. Participating donors were healthy, HIV-negative adults free of recent acute infections or vaccinations. Study-level points and caveats: Some naive CD4 clonotypes, 4% to 6%, turned up in common across a handful of donors.

CDR3 length: 16 amino acids. CDR1 is GTSNPN and CDR2 is SVGIG in the germline V gene (reference sequence). Trimming removed 1 base from V and 6 bases from J, with 18 bases in between. The genes are TRBV30 and TRBJ1-4; possible D gene TRBD1, 6 bases. The receptor's source is a woman aged 30 to 39 in good health. The sequencing input was memory CD4+ T cells sorted from blood. Indicated subset: CD45RA-negative fraction. CDR3 nucleotide sequence: TGTGCCTGGAGTGGAGGAGCTGCAGGGGAGGATGAAAAACTGTTTTTT. This sequence encodes CAWSGGAAGEDEKLFF.